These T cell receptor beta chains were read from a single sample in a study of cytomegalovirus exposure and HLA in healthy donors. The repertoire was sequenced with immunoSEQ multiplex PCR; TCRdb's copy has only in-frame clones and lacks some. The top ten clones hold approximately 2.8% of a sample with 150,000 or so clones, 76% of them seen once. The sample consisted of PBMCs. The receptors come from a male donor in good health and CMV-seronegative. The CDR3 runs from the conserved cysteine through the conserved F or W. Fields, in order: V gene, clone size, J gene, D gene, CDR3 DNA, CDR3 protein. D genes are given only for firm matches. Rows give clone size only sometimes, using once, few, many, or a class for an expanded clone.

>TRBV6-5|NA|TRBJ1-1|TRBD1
TGTGCCAGCAGAAACCAGGGGGAGAAAGCTTTCTTT
CASRNQGEKAFF
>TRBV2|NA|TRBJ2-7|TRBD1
TGTGCCAGCAGTGTGGAGGCCAGGGGGTACCACGAGCAGTACTTC
CASSVEARGYHEQYF
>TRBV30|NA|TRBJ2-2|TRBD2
TGTGCCTGGAGGGACACTAGCGGGAGGGCCTCCGGGGAGCTGTTTTTT
CAWRDTSGRASGELFF
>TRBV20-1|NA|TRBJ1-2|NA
TGCAGTGCTAGCCCCGGTGGCTACACCTTC
CSASPGGYTF
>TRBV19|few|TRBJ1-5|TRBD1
TGTGCCAGTAGTAAGGGACAGGGGAGCACTCAGCCCCAGCATTTT
CASSKGQGSTQPQHF
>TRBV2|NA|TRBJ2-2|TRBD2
TGTGCCGGATCTAGCGGGAGGGCCCGGGGCGGGGAGCTGTTTTTT
CAGSSGRARGGELFF
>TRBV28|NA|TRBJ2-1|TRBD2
TGTGCCAGTTTAGGACTAGCGCACTACAATGAGCAGTTCTTC
CASLGLAHYNEQFF
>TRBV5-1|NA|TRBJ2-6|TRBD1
TGCGCCAGCAGACCTCGGGACAGGGGTTATGGGGCCAACGTCCTGACTTTC
CASRPRDRGYGANVLTF
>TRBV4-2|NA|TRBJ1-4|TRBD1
TGTGCCAGCAGCCAAGATCCTGGGACAGATGCAACTAATGAAAAACTGTTTTTT
CASSQDPGTDATNEKLFF
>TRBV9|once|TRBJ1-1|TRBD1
TGTGCCAGCAGCGCCCGACAGGGAATGAACACTGAAGCTTTCTTT
CASSARQGMNTEAFF
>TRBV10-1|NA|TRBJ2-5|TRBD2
TGCGCCAGCAGTGAGATTTCTAGCGGGAGAGAGACCCAGTACTTC
CASSEISSGRETQYF
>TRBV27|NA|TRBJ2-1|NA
TGTGCCAGCAGTTTCGCAGCGGACTCCTACAATGAGCAGTTCTTC
CASSFAADSYNEQFF
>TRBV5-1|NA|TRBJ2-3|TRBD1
TGCGCCAGCAGCCCTCCGGGACAGGGCGCGCAGTATTTT
CASSPPGQGAQYF
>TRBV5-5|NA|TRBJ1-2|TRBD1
TGTGCCAGCAGCTTTGACAGGGTAACTTCTGGCTACACCTTC
CASSFDRVTSGYTF
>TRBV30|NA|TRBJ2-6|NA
TGTGCCTGGAGTGTAACCGGGCAGGGGCTCGCTGGGGCCAACGTCCTGACTTTC
CAWSVTGQGLAGANVLTF
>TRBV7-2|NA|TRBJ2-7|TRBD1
TGTGCCAGCAGCCCGGGGACAGGGGCCTACGAGCAGTACTTC
CASSPGTGAYEQYF
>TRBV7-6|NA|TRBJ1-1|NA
TGTGCCAGCAGCTTAGGGACACAAGGTCCTGAAGCTTTCTTT
CASSLGTQGPEAFF
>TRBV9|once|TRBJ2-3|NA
TGTGCCAGCAGCGGGGCCTATTCAGATACGCAGTATTTT
CASSGAYSDTQYF
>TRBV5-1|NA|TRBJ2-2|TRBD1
TGCGCCAGCAGCAAAGGGGACAGGACGAACACCGGGGAGCTGTTTTTT
CASSKGDRTNTGELFF
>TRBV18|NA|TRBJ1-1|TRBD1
TGTGCCAGCTCACCTACGGTAGGGGGCAGAACTGAAGCTTTCTTT
CASSPTVGGRTEAFF
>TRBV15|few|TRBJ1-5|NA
TGTGCCACCAGCAGAGATAAAACCGTCGAGGGTCGGACCCAGCATTTT
CATSRDKTVEGRTQHF
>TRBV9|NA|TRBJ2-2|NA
TGTGCCAGCAGCGTAGCCCCGGGAACCGGGGAGCTGTTTTTT
CASSVAPGTGELFF
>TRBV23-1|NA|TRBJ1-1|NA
TGCGCCAGCAGTCAGACGATCAGTTTAAGGGGCGATACTGAAGCTTTCTTT
CASSQTISLRGDTEAFF
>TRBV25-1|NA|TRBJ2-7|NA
TGTGCCAGCAGTGAATCAAACTCTGGACTCTACGAGCAGTACTTC
CASSESNSGLYEQYF
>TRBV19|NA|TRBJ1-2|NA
TGTGCCAGTAGTCGGGGGGATGAGGGCTACACCTTC
CASSRGDEGYTF
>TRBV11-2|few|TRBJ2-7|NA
TGTGCCAGCAGCCGCCCGAGCTCCTACGAGCAGTACTTC
CASSRPSSYEQYF
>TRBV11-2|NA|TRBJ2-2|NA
TGTGCCAGCAGGCCTAGCCGGGGGACGGGGAGCACCGGGGAGCTGTTTTTT
CASRPSRGTGSTGELFF
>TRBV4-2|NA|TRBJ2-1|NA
TGTGCCAGCAGCCTAGGAGCGGGTAATGAGCAGTTCTTC
CASSLGAGNEQFF
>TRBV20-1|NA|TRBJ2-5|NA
TGCAGTGCGGCAGAGTCGAGGGCCCAGTACTTC
CSAAESRAQYF
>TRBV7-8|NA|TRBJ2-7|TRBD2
TGTGCCAGCACCCCACTCCCAGCGGGAGACTCCTACGAGCAGTACTTC
CASTPLPAGDSYEQYF
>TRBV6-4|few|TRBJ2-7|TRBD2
TGTGCCAGCAGTGAGGGGCCTAGCGGGAACTCCTACGAGCAGTACTTC
CASSEGPSGNSYEQYF
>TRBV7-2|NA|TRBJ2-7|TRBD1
TGTGCCAGCAGCTTAGGGGGACAGGGGAACCCCTACGAGCAGTACTTC
CASSLGGQGNPYEQYF
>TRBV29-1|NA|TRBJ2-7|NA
TGCAGCGTTGGTCTGGGTAACCGGGGCGAGCAGTACTTC
CSVGLGNRGEQYF
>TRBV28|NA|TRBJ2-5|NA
TGTGCCAGCAGCTCCCCCGGACTGGGGCAAGAGACCCAGTACTTC
CASSSPGLGQETQYF
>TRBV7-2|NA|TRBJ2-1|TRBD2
TGTGCCAGCAGCCCTCCGGGACTAGTGGGAAATGAGCAGTTCTTC
CASSPPGLVGNEQFF
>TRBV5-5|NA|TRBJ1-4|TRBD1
TGTGCCAGCAGCCTACAGGGGTCGGGTGAAAAACTGTTTTTT
CASSLQGSGEKLFF
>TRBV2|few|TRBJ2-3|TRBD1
TGTGCCAGCAGTGCGAGAACAGGGGGCACAGATACGCAGTATTTT
CASSARTGGTDTQYF
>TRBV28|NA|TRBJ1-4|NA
TGTGCCAGCAGGCCCAACCCAGGGCGTACTAATGAAAAACTGTTTTTT
CASRPNPGRTNEKLFF
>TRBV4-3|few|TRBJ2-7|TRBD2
TGCGCCAGCAGCCAAGGGGGGGCTAGCGGGAGCTCCGGGCAGTACTTC
CASSQGGASGSSGQYF
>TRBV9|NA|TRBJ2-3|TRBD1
TGTGCCAGCAGCTTACCGGGACAGACAGATACGCAGTATTTT
CASSLPGQTDTQYF
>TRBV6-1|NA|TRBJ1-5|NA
TGTGCCAGCAGTGAAGCAAGGCAGGGTTATCAGCCCCAGCATTTT
CASSEARQGYQPQHF